Each of the 17 T cell receptor beta chains below was sequenced from the same sample in a study of CD8 T cells in ankylosing spondylitis. TCRdb fed the 5' RACE reads into MiXCR, producing one record per CDR3 protein. Here the sample spans about 840,000 distinct CDR3 sequences, roughly 12% being singletons. Their target antigens are unknown. Findings and limits, study-wide: Among TCR beta sequences, a motif of several highly homologous variants appeared characteristic of ankylosing spondylitis blood.

Specimen: blood, either unsorted or a sorted T cell fraction (not recorded which). The receptors here all came from a male donor with ankylosing spondylitis.

This clonotype has more than one count but fewer than ten. CDR3 protein: CASSLGPRASYNEQFF. The CDR3 DNA reads TGCGCCAGCAGCTTGGGGCCAAGGGCGAGCTACAATGAGCAGTTCTTC. The gene calls are TRBV5-1 and TRBJ2-1; D is ambiguous. The CDR3 runs 16 residues. Germline values: CDR1 SGHRS, CDR2 YFSETQ. V lost 0 bases and J lost 3, with 13 bases in between.

Only a few counts were recorded for this clonotype. A read error may be the cause here, since a much bigger clone is one base away. Because the CDR3 is missing its conserved closing phenylalanine or tryptophan, this is likely a read error. This rearrangement joins TRBV20-1 to TRBJ2-1; no reliable D call. The length of the CDR3 is 16 residues. V was cut by 3 bases and J by 2 bases, with 17 bases left in between. Germline lookup yields CDR1 DFQATT and CDR2 SNEGSKA (reference sequence). The CDR3 region is CSARSLDAGTYNEQFL. The CDR3 DNA is TGCAGTGCTAGGAGTCTTGACGCTGGCACCTACAATGAGCAGTTCCTC.

This clonotype was seen only a few times. CDR3 bases: TGTGCCAGCAGCTTATTTTCAGGGAGGGAGACCCAGTACTTC. Amino acids: CASSLFSGRETQYF. The V gene is TRBV7-9, the J gene TRBJ2-5, with TRBD2 as a possible D gene (6 bases). The CDR3 is 14 amino acids. Germline-derived CDR1 and CDR2 are SEHNR and FQNEAQ (reference sequence). V was trimmed by 2 bases and J by 5 bases, leaving 12 bases between them.

This clonotype was counted many times. The chain couples TRBV5-5 to TRBJ1-1; D is uncertain. V was pared by 3 bases and J by 6 bases, with 9 bases between. CDR1 is SGHKS and CDR2 is YYEKEE in the germline V gene (reference sequence). The CDR3 has 12 amino acids. CDR3 sequence: CASSSAAPEAFF. The CDR3, as DNA: TGTGCCAGCAGCTCGGCCGCTCCTGAAGCTTTCTTT.

The chain carries TRBV28 and TRBJ1-1; 12 bases are a match to TRBD1. The germline CDR1 and CDR2 sequences are MDHEN and SYDVKM. The CDR3 has 15 residues. The trim removed 5 bases at V and 4 bases at J, leaving 5 bases unmatched. The CDR3 nucleotides read TGTGCCAGCAGTCTACCGGGACAGGGGGCCACTGAAGCTTTCTTT. Its translation: CASSLPGQGATEAFF.

At least ten counts were recorded for this clonotype. This sequence joins TRBV20-1 and TRBJ1-2; perhaps TRBD1 as D (6 bases). V gave up 2 bases and J gave up 4 bases, with 11 bases separating them. This CDR3 spans 13 amino acids. Germline V gene sequence: CDR1 DFQATT, CDR2 SNEGSKA (reference sequence). The CDR3 DNA is TGCAGTGCTAGAAGGGGGTTCGGCTATGGCTACACCTTC. Amino acids: CSARRGFGYGYTF.

The chain combines TRBV7-3 with TRBJ1-6; D remains ambiguous. Trimming removed 2 bases from V and 8 bases from J, with 10 bases in between. Germline V gene lookup returns CDR1 SGHTA and CDR2 FQGTGA. This CDR3 spans 14 amino acids. The CDR3 loop is CASSLSGSYSPLHF. The CDR3 DNA sequence: TGTGCCAGCAGCTTATCCGGGAGCTATTCACCCCTCCACTTT.

The chain couples TRBV14 to TRBJ1-1, with D unresolved. V lost 1 base, J lost 4 bases, and 10 bases lay in between. CDR3 length: 14 residues. CDR1 is SGHDN and CDR2 is FVKESK in the germline V gene. This chain's CDR3 is CASSQVLGGTEAFF. CDR3 coding DNA: TGTGCCAGCAGCCAAGTTCTGGGAGGCACTGAAGCTTTCTTT.

This clonotype has only one observation. The V call is TRBV7-6, the J call TRBJ1-3; D uncertain. Germline V gene sequence: CDR1 SGHVS, CDR2 FNYEAQ. The CDR3 length is 15 residues. V was clipped by 5 bases and J by 3 bases, with 14 bases between them. In DNA form, the CDR3 reads TGTGCCAGCAGCCTTCCCGGGATGAATGGAAACACCATATATTTT. Translation gives CASSLPGMNGNTIYF.

A few counts support this clonotype. The chain links TRBV29-1 to TRBJ1-2; D gene ambiguous. V was cut by 4 bases and J by 6 bases, with 21 bases left in between. This CDR3 is 15 amino acids long. The germline V gene encodes CDR1 SQVTM and CDR2 ANQGSEA. For the CDR3, the DNA is TGCAGCGTTGCCCGGATTTTAGGGAGGGAGGATGGCTACACCTTC. As protein: CSVARILGREDGYTF.

The V call is TRBV12-3 or TRBV12-4, the J call TRBJ2-5; 8 bases line up with TRBD1. The length of the CDR3 is 14 residues. Losses at the gene ends were 7 bases for V and 5 bases for J; bases not matched to a gene: 9. In nucleotides, the CDR3 is TGTGCCAGCACCCAGGTCCAGGGGGCGGAGACCCAGTACTTC. This gives the protein CASTQVQGAETQYF.

V is TRBV20-1 and J is TRBJ2-5; 7 bases map to TRBD2. The ends lost 1 base at V and 7 bases at J; junction bases unmatched: 9. Per germline, CDR1 DFQATT and CDR2 SNEGSKA (reference sequence). The CDR3 has 14 residues. CDR3 bases: TGCAGTGCTAGAGGGGAGACTAGCCAGGTGACCCAGTACTTC. Translation gives CSARGETSQVTQYF.

This clonotype was counted a few times. The chain carries TRBV5-4 and TRBJ1-6; maybe TRBD1 (6 bases). Germline values: CDR1 SGHNT, CDR2 YYREEE (reference sequence). This CDR3 has 16 amino acids. V was cut by 0 bases and J by 7 bases, with 14 bases left in between. This CDR3 reads CASSLGGAGDNSPLHF. The CDR3 bases are TGTGCCAGCAGCTTGGGAGGAGCAGGGGACAATTCACCCCTCCACTTT.

V gene TRBV6-2 or TRBV6-3 combines with J gene TRBJ2-1; D unresolved. Germline loops: CDR1 MNHEY, CDR2 SVGEGT. The V gene lost 5 bases and the J gene lost 4 bases, with 12 bases spanning the gap. The CDR3 covers 14 residues. CDR3 region: CASSDSTAYNEQFF. CDR3 nucleotide sequence: TGTGCCAGCAGTGATTCGACGGCTTACAATGAGCAGTTCTTC.

This clonotype was counted only a few times. The chain joins TRBV5-6 to TRBJ1-2, with 11 bases matching TRBD1. Germline V CDR1 and CDR2: SGHDT, YYEEEE. There are 18 residues in the CDR3. Trimming cost V 2 bases and J 4 bases; bases outside gene matches: 13. The CDR3: CASSLYRDRGYLSYGYTF. DNA of the CDR3: TGTGCCAGCAGCTTATACCGGGACAGGGGGTACTTGAGCTATGGCTACACCTTC.

V usage is TRBV5-1 and J usage is TRBJ2-3; D is perhaps TRBD2 (5 bases). CDR1 and CDR2 (germline): SGHRS, YFSETQ. The length of the CDR3 is 18 residues. V lost 4 bases and J lost 0, with 21 bases in between. The CDR3 DNA sequence: TGCGCCAGCAGCCTGACCTCCGGGATTCCCTCTAGCACAGATACGCAGTATTTT. It specifies CASSLTSGIPSSTDTQYF. The full variable domain, with the rest looked up from reference TRBV5-1 and TRBJ2-3, is KAGVTQTPRYLIKTRGQQVTLSCSPISGHRSVSWYQQTPGQGLQFLFEYFSETQRNKGNFPGRFSGRQFSNSRSEMNVSTLELGDSALYLCASSLTSGIPSSTDTQYFGPGTRLTVL.

V and J are TRBV10-3 and TRBJ2-7, with a possible D match to TRBD1 (5 bases). The CDR3 is 16 residues long. Germline assignment: CDR1 ENHRY and CDR2 SYGVKD. Trimming took 3 bases from V and 0 from J, leaving 15 bases between them. The chain's CDR3 is CAISDYQGAPSYEQYF. CDR3 in DNA: TGTGCCATCAGTGACTACCAGGGTGCGCCCTCCTACGAGCAGTACTTC.